This T cell receptor beta chain was found in a study of blood T cell repertoires in COVID-19. The CDR3 is 14 amino acids. CDR1 LGHNA and CDR2 YSLEER come from the germline V gene. V lost 0 bases to trimming and J lost 13 bases, with 13 bases between them. Measured with immunoSEQ multiplex PCR; TCRdb has only the in-frame clones, and not every one. This sample carries over 200,000 clones, about 83% of them seen once, and the ten largest clones take 0.95% to 1.5%. The chain carries TRBV4-3 and TRBJ2-6, with a possible D match to TRBD2 (5 bases). The clonotype comes from a woman in her 30s with COVID-19, enrolled during active disease. The sample comprised peripheral blood. This chain's CDR3 is CASSQDNLRGVLTF. The CDR3 DNA reads as TGCGCCAGCAGCCAAGATAATTTGAGAGGGGTCCTGACTTTC.